This T cell receptor beta chain was recovered during a study of blood T cell repertoires in COVID-19. The wider study: The United States, Italy and Spain supplied acute and convalescent COVID-19 samples. PBMCs, B-cell-depleted T cells, or T cells provided the cDNA or gDNA that made up the material.

The germline V and J ends were trimmed by 5 bases and 4 bases, with 12 bases remaining between them. The length of the CDR3 is 13 residues. Germline lookup yields CDR1 SGHDT and CDR2 YYEEEE. This clone has a single count. Study processing details: The authors estimated nucleated cell counts from reference gene primer amplification. Assay: immunoSEQ multiplex PCR; the TCRdb copy retains only in-frame clones and omits some. V and J calls and clone size follow that table, whereas D and trimming were derived from the DNA. The sample has 150,000 to 180,000 clones, 75% to 80% seen once. The chain joins TRBV5-6 to TRBJ2-5; D possibly corresponds to TRBD2 (5 bases). The TCR comes from a man older than 75 with acute or convalescent COVID-19. The material sequenced was peripheral blood. The CDR3 DNA follows: TGTGCCAGCAGGGAGGTACCGGGAGAGACCCAGTACTTC. Protein product: CASREVPGETQYF. Supplemented by reference TRBV5-6 and TRBJ2-5, the full variable domain reads DAGVTQSPTHLIKTRGQQVTLRCSPKSGHDTVSWYQQALGQGPQFIFQYYEEEERQRGNFPDRFSGHQFPNYSSELNVNALLLGDSALYLCASREVPGETQYFGPGTRLLVL.